The 29 T cell receptor beta chains in this list originate from one sample, sequenced in a study of blood T cells in healthy people across ages. The use of a sample-barcoded 5' primer and a J-beta primer mix characterized a second PCR of roughly 7 to 11 cycles. In TCRdb, the 5' RACE reads were re-called with MiXCR into one record per CDR3 protein. The sample consists of some 780,000 distinct CDR3 sequences, more than 55% of them appearing once. Sequencing was done on a sample of blood. These receptors came from a man aged 35-49 years in good health.

In this sample, this clonotype turned up a few times. V and J are TRBV20-1 and TRBJ2-5; no reliable D call. The CDR3 has 11 amino acids. The ends were cut back, 3 bases at V and 5 bases at J, with 7 bases in the middle. In germline, CDR1 is DFQATT, CDR2 SNEGSKA (reference sequence). The CDR3 DNA reads TGCAGTGCTAGTAAATGGGAGACCCAGTACTTC. This sequence encodes CSASKWETQYF.

The rearrangement uses TRBV9 and TRBJ2-3; D might be TRBD1 or TRBD2, each matching 5 bases. The V end was cut by 2 bases, the J end by 0 bases, with 10 bases between. Germline V gene lookup returns CDR1 SGDLS and CDR2 YYNGEE. The CDR3 length is 15 residues. The CDR3 spells CASSVGGGSTDTQYF. The CDR3 DNA sequence: TGTGCCAGCAGCGTTGGTGGGGGTAGCACAGATACGCAGTATTTT. The variable domain in full, completed from reference TRBV9 and TRBJ2-3, reads DSGVTQTPKHLITATGQRVTLRCSPRSGDLSVYWYQQSLDQGLQFLIQYYNGEERAKGNILERFSAQQFPDLHSELNLSSLELGDSALYFCASSVGGGSTDTQYFGPGTRLTVL.

Only a few counts were recorded for this clonotype. V gene TRBV18 combines with J gene TRBJ2-5; D is possibly TRBD1 or TRBD2 (5 bases each). V was trimmed by 7 bases and J by 1 base, leaving 19 bases between them. This CDR3 region has 16 residues. Germline-derived CDR1 and CDR2 are KGHSH and LQKENI. As DNA, the CDR3 is TGTGCCAGCTTTTCAAGATTATCGGGGACCCAAGAGACCCAGTACTTC. It codes for CASFSRLSGTQETQYF.

J is TRBJ2-7 and V is TRBV12-3 or TRBV12-4; no clear D gene. CDR3 length equals 14 residues. Trimming shortened V by 1 base and J by 3 bases, and 10 bases separated the two germline ends. The CDR3 region has the DNA TGTGCCAGCAGTTTAGGTTCGGCAGTCTACGAGCAGTACTTC. The encoded protein is CASSLGSAVYEQYF.

The chain uses TRBV19 and TRBJ2-1, with D perhaps matching TRBD1 or TRBD2 (6 bases each). From germline, CDR1 is LNHDA and CDR2 SQIVND (reference sequence). The CDR3 is made up of 19 amino acids. The V end was cut by 1 base, the J end by 1 base, with 20 bases between. The CDR3 region is CASSIGGGGRFISYNEQFF. The CDR3 DNA is TGTGCCAGTAGTATAGGAGGGGGAGGACGATTCATTTCCTACAATGAGCAGTTCTTC.

V and J are TRBV25-1 and TRBJ1-1; D not certain. CDR1 and CDR2 from the germline V gene are MGHDK and SYGVNS. The CDR3 consists of 13 residues. V lost 3 bases and J 8 bases, leaving 13 bases between the germline ends. The CDR3 DNA reads TGTGCCAGCAGTGAGTATCCGGGGTCCGAAGCTTTCTTT. Its protein is CASSEYPGSEAFF.

V gene TRBV5-1 combines with J gene TRBJ2-7; D remains unclear. The length of the CDR3 is 14 residues. V lost 4 bases and J lost 0, with 11 bases in between. CDR1 and CDR2 (germline): SGHRS, YFSETQ. The CDR3 is CASSVGIASYEQYF. CDR3 DNA: TGCGCCAGCAGCGTGGGTATAGCCTCCTACGAGCAGTACTTC. Supplemented by reference TRBV5-1 and TRBJ2-7, the full variable domain reads KAGVTQTPRYLIKTRGQQVTLSCSPISGHRSVSWYQQTPGQGLQFLFEYFSETQRNKGNFPGRFSGRQFSNSRSEMNVSTLELGDSALYLCASSVGIASYEQYFGPGTRLTVT.

The chain links TRBV11-1 to TRBJ1-6; tentative D call: TRBD1 (5 bases). The CDR3 covers 15 residues. V lost 5 bases and J 9 bases, leaving 17 bases between the germline ends. Germline V lookup: CDR1 SGHAT, CDR2 FQDESV (reference sequence). The CDR3 sequence: CASSQGRRTSSPLHF. In DNA form, the CDR3 reads TGTGCCAGCAGCCAGGGACGGAGGACGAGTTCACCCCTCCACTTT.

This clonotype was detected a few times. The rearrangement uses TRBV7-2 and TRBJ1-2; unclear D gene. The CDR3 is made up of 12 amino acids. Trimming pared 8 bases from V and 2 bases from J, leaving 9 bases between. CDR1 and CDR2 from the germline V gene are SGHTA and FQGNSA. CDR3 amino acids: CASAETNYGYTF. CDR3 DNA sequence: TGTGCCAGCGCCGAAACCAACTATGGCTACACCTTC.

The chain joins TRBV20-1 to TRBJ2-3, with 10 bases aligning to TRBD2. The junction had 12 bases not matched to a gene; V was cut back by 3 bases and J by 6 bases. Germline V gene data show CDR1 as DFQATT and CDR2 as SNEGSKA (reference sequence). CDR3 length equals 16 residues. DNA of the CDR3: TGCAGTGCTAGGCCTATGAGCGGGGGGGTTACGGATACGCAGTATTTT. Protein sequence: CSARPMSGGVTDTQYF.

This clonotype has just one count. The genes are TRBV28 and TRBJ1-2; TRBD1 agrees at 11 bases. CDR1 is MDHEN and CDR2 is SYDVKM in the germline V gene. The CDR3 is 14 amino acids. Trimming took 6 bases from V and 7 from J; bases not matched to a gene: 7. This chain's CDR3 is CASRRGQGVAGYTF. In nucleotides, the CDR3 is TGTGCCAGCAGGAGGGGACAGGGGGTGGCTGGCTACACCTTC.

J is TRBJ2-5 and V is TRBV20-1, with 9 bases that match TRBD2. The CDR3 contains 15 residues. Germline trimming cut 3 bases from V and 5 bases from J; bases unmatched to any gene: 10. Germline V CDR1 and CDR2: DFQATT, SNEGSKA (reference sequence). CDR3 amino acids: CSASGVAGVLETQYF. DNA of the CDR3: TGCAGTGCTAGCGGGGTAGCGGGGGTATTGGAGACCCAGTACTTC.

The rearrangement joins TRBV6-1 to TRBJ1-1, with D unclear. The germline gives CDR1 MNHNS, CDR2 SASEGT. The CDR3 spans 10 residues. Trimming removed 3 bases from V and 8 bases from J, with 4 bases in between. This CDR3 reads CASSEGEAFF. Here the CDR3 DNA reads TGTGCCAGCAGTGAGGGAGAAGCTTTCTTT.

This clonotype has a count of ten or more. This chain links TRBV20-1 with TRBJ1-2, with unresolved D. V lost 7 bases to trimming and J lost 6 bases, with 18 bases between them. The germline V gene has CDR1 DFQATT and CDR2 SNEGSKA (reference sequence). The CDR3 has 13 amino acids. Here the CDR3 DNA reads TGCAGTGTAGCTCAACCTCTCCTGGATGGCTACACCTTC. Protein sequence: CSVAQPLLDGYTF.

This clonotype was seen more than once but under ten times. CDR3 region: CASSDARNTEAFF. CDR3 in DNA: TGTGCCAGCAGTGACGCACGAAACACTGAAGCTTTCTTT. V usage is TRBV28 and J usage is TRBJ1-1; no reliable D call. CDR3 size: 13 residues. V was cut by 5 bases and J by 2 bases, with 9 bases left in between. Germline V gene lookup returns CDR1 MDHEN and CDR2 SYDVKM.

This clonotype was seen a few times. This rearrangement joins TRBV2 to TRBJ2-3; TRBD2 matches 8 bases. The CDR3 sequence is 14 residues long. With V trimmed by 4 bases and J by 6 bases, 6 bases remained unmatched. Germline-derived CDR1 and CDR2 are SNHLY and FYNNEI. The CDR3 coding sequence is TGTGCCAGCAGTGCGGGGGGGCCAGGGGATACGCAGTATTTT. As protein: CASSAGGPGDTQYF.

The rearrangement joins TRBV20-1 to TRBJ2-3; 8 bases match TRBD2. The junction had 10 bases not matched to a gene; V was cut back by 8 bases and J by 6 bases. This CDR3 has 13 amino acids. Germline-derived CDR1 and CDR2 are DFQATT and SNEGSKA (reference sequence). Written as DNA, the CDR3 is TGCAGTCGGGGGGTAGCGGGGCCTGATACGCAGTATTTT. Its translation: CSRGVAGPDTQYF.

This clonotype has more than one count but fewer than ten. V is TRBV20-1 and J is TRBJ2-7; 11 bases are a match to TRBD2. Germline lookup yields CDR1 DFQATT and CDR2 SNEGSKA (reference sequence). CDR3 size: 15 residues. The V and J ends lost 5 bases and 2 bases, in that order; junction bases with no gene match: 8. Here the CDR3 reads CSAGGRLAGTYEQYF. For the CDR3, the DNA is TGCAGTGCTGGAGGACGACTAGCGGGGACCTACGAGCAGTACTTC.

This rearrangement joins TRBV20-1 to TRBJ2-7, with TRBD1 identical over 7 bases. The junction had 11 bases not matched to a gene; V was cut back by 6 bases and J by 3 bases. The CDR3 spans 14 residues. CDR1 and CDR2 (germline): DFQATT, SNEGSKA (reference sequence). This CDR3 reads CSARGQFDDYEQYF. CDR3 nucleotide sequence: TGCAGTGCCAGGGGACAGTTTGACGACTACGAGCAGTACTTC.

This clonotype was counted ten times or more. This chain uses TRBV20-1 with TRBJ1-2; D unresolved. CDR3 length: 13 residues. Trimming stripped 3 bases from V and 1 base from J, with 9 bases between. Germline CDR1 and CDR2: DFQATT and SNEGSKA (reference sequence). CDR3 in amino acids: CSARDLSNYGYTF. For the CDR3, the DNA is TGCAGTGCTAGGGACCTGAGTAACTATGGCTACACCTTC.

This clonotype was detected only once. The V and J genes are TRBV6-4 and TRBJ2-1, with TRBD2 matching 8 bases. Germline V gene sequence: CDR1 MRHNA, CDR2 SNTAGT. The CDR3 extends over 15 amino acids. J gave up 5 bases and V 5 bases, and 8 bases lay outside the gene matches. The CDR3 nucleotides are TGTGCCAGCAGTCAGGGGACTAGAGGGGACAATGAGCAGTTCTTC. It specifies CASSQGTRGDNEQFF.

This clonotype was observed a few times. This chain connects TRBV12-3 or TRBV12-4 to TRBJ2-7; D is ambiguous. The CDR3 is 12 amino acids. With 4 bases removed from V and 2 bases from J, the gap between germline ends came to 6 bases. The CDR3 coding sequence is TGTGCCAGCAGTTCGGAAACCTACGAGCAGTACTTC. This translates into CASSSETYEQYF.

This clonotype came up a few times. CDR3 residues: CSVHFVVGTGVSDEQFF. The CDR3 DNA reads as TGCAGCGTCCATTTCGTCGTGGGGACAGGGGTGTCGGATGAGCAGTTCTTC. The chain carries TRBV29-1 and TRBJ2-1; TRBD1 agrees at 10 bases. This CDR3 region has 17 residues. J gave up 8 bases and V 6 bases, and 19 bases lay outside the gene matches. Germline CDR1 reads SQVTM; CDR2 reads ANQGSEA.

J is TRBJ2-4 and V is TRBV28, with 11 bases lining up with TRBD1. The J call is in doubt because the DNA end fits TRBJ2-7 better. The CDR3 totals 21 residues. Germline CDR1 reads MDHEN; CDR2 reads SYDVKM. DNA of the CDR3: TGTGCCAGCAGTTCTCGAACAAATTACCCGGGACAGGGGGACGGGGGCTACGAGCAGTACTTC. Its translation: CASSSRTNYPGQGDGGYEQYF.

The rearrangement uses TRBV7-2 and TRBJ2-3; D tentatively fits TRBD1 or TRBD2 (5 bases each). Trimming stripped 4 bases from V and 5 bases from J, with 16 bases between. The CDR3 extends over 15 amino acids. Germline loops: CDR1 SGHTA, CDR2 FQGNSA. For the CDR3, the DNA is TGTGCCAGCAGCTCACCGGGACCGAGGGTAGATACGCAGTATTTT. This translates into CASSSPGPRVDTQYF.

This clonotype was counted only a few times. V and J are TRBV9 and TRBJ2-5; tentatively, D is TRBD2 (5 bases). Germline loops: CDR1 SGDLS, CDR2 YYNGEE. Between the trimmed V and J ends, which lost 0 bases and 2 bases, there was a span of 20 bases. The CDR3 extends over 18 amino acids. CDR3 nucleotide sequence: TGTGCCAGCAGCGTAGGCGTCGGAACGAGGGTTGGACAAGAGACCCAGTACTTC. It translates to CASSVGVGTRVGQETQYF.

This chain uses TRBV20-1 with TRBJ2-7, with a possible D match to TRBD1 (6 bases). The germline gives CDR1 DFQATT, CDR2 SNEGSKA (reference sequence). This CDR3 spans 15 amino acids. The V gene lost 2 bases and the J gene lost 1 base, with 15 bases spanning the gap. The CDR3 DNA reads TGCAGTGCTAGACCGCCGGGACAACTTTCCTACGAGCAGTACTTC. Protein: CSARPPGQLSYEQYF.

The table lists this clonotype with a few counts. This chain connects TRBV7-9 to TRBJ1-5; D perhaps matches TRBD1 (5 bases). CDR1 and CDR2 from the germline V gene are SEHNR and FQNEAQ (reference sequence). Trimming took 5 bases from V and 10 from J, leaving 15 bases between them. The CDR3 runs 13 residues. For the CDR3, the DNA is TGTGCCAGCAGCCTTAAAGGGGAAACCCCCCAGCATTTT. Translating it yields CASSLKGETPQHF.

The gene calls are TRBV5-1 and TRBJ2-7; no clear D gene. This CDR3 spans 13 amino acids. Germline assignment: CDR1 SGHRS and CDR2 YFSETQ. Trimming cost V 7 bases and J 6 bases, with 17 bases left between them. The CDR3 nucleotides are TGCGCCAGCGGCGCTCGGCCTGGTGGCGAGCAGTACTTC. This sequence encodes CASGARPGGEQYF.